This TCR beta chain was observed in a study of T cell repertoires in cytomegalovirus infection. Study-wide background: Indicated by public TCR beta signatures were CMV infection and matching HLA type. Regarding the study as a whole: It was HLA-C-restricted CMV-specific TCR beta clonotypes that dominated the response ex vivo.

This CDR3 spans 17 amino acids. V lost 0 bases and J 4 bases, leaving 16 bases between the germline ends. Germline V gene sequence: CDR1 SGHVS, CDR2 FQNEAQ. With respect to this clonotype: As yet, its antigen is unknown.

TCRdb itself ran the reads through MiXCR, one entry per CDR3 protein. The profile shows roughly 920,000 distinct CDR3 sequences, about a third of them singletons. The genes are TRBV7-8 and TRBJ1-5, with D tentatively TRBD1 (5 bases). Sequenced material: cultured CD8+ T cells from PBMCs, taken from culture after CMV antigen stimulation. The clonotype comes from a human donor in good health (CMV status not recorded). Some clones in this sample may be carry-over from other donors' samples. CDR3 in amino acids: CASSLAVGDRGNQPQHF. In DNA, the CDR3 is TGTGCCAGCAGCTTAGCGGTTGGAGATCGGGGGAATCAGCCCCAGCATTTT.